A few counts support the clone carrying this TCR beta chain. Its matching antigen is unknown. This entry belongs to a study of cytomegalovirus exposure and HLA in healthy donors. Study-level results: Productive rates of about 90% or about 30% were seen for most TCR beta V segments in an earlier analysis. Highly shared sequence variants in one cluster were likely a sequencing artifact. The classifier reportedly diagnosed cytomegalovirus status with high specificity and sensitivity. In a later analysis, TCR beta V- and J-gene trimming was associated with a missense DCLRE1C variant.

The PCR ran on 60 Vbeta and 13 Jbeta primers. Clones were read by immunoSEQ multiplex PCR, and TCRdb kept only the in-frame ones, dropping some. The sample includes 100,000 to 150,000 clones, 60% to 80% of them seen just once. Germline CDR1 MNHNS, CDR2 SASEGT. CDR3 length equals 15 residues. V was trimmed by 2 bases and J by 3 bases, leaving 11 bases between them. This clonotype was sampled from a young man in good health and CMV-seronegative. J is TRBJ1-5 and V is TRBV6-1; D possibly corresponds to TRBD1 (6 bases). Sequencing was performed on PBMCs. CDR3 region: CASSETGQTNQPQHF. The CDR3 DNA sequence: TGTGCCAGCAGTGAAACAGGGCAGACCAATCAGCCCCAGCATTTT.